A single sample is the source of the 10 T cell receptor beta chains below, sequenced in a study of shared clonotypes between healthy human individuals. The method was immunoSEQ multiplex PCR; TCRdb's version includes in-frame clones alone and lacks a portion of them. The sample yields around 610,000 clones, around 96% seen once. CD8 cells regarded as naive lacked CD45RO, were positively chosen for CCR7, and omitted terminally differentiated effector memory CD45RA+ cells. Sequencing used naive CD8+ T cells sorted from blood. The receptors derive from a woman aged 25 to 39 in good health.

This chain's CDR3 is CASSITLAGNNEQFF. As DNA, the CDR3 is TGTGCCAGCAGTATAACCCTAGCGGGGAACAATGAGCAGTTCTTC. The V call is TRBV6-5, the J call TRBJ2-1; 9 bases map to TRBD2. V dropped 5 bases and J dropped 5; count of bases not matched to a gene: 7. The germline V gene has CDR1 MNHEY and CDR2 SVGAGI. The CDR3 sequence is 15 residues long.

V and J are TRBV7-9 and TRBJ2-3, with 13 bases lining up with TRBD2. J gave up 5 bases and V 3 bases, and 8 bases lay outside the gene matches. The CDR3 loop spans 17 amino acids. CDR1 SEHNR and CDR2 FQNEAQ come from the germline V gene (reference sequence). CDR3 residues: CASSLPGTSGIIDTQYF. DNA for the CDR3: TGTGCCAGCAGCTTGCCCGGGACTAGCGGGATAATAGATACGCAGTATTTT.

This clone was seen a few times. The V gene is TRBV4-1, the J gene TRBJ2-7; D is unclear. This CDR3 is 12 amino acids long. V was cut by 5 bases and J by 7 bases, with 12 bases left in between. CDR1 and CDR2 from the germline V gene are MGHRA and YSYEKL. The CDR3 loop reads CASSDGAGEQYF. The CDR3 DNA follows: TGCGCCAGCAGCGACGGTGCTGGGGAGCAGTACTTC.

The genes are TRBV6-5 and TRBJ2-7, with 7 positions matching TRBD2. Germline values: CDR1 MNHEY, CDR2 SVGAGI. With 6 bases clipped from V and 1 base from J, the junction kept 3 bases outside the gene matches. This CDR3 contains 13 residues. The CDR3 DNA sequence: TGTGCCAGCAGAGCCGGGGGGTCCTACGAGCAGTACTTC. It encodes CASRAGGSYEQYF.

The gene calls are TRBV28 and TRBJ2-7, with D perhaps assigned TRBD1 or TRBD2 (5 bases each). The CDR3 consists of 13 residues. The germline gives CDR1 MDHEN, CDR2 SYDVKM. V lost 5 bases, J lost 2 bases, and 10 bases lay in between. Here the CDR3 reads CASSLGPTYEQYF. In DNA form, the CDR3 reads TGTGCCAGCAGTCTGGGACCTACCTACGAGCAGTACTTC.

J is TRBJ2-7 and V is TRBV29-1; no clear D. The length of the CDR3 is 11 residues. Trimming took 2 bases from V and 3 from J, leaving 5 bases between them. CDR1 and CDR2 (germline): SQVTM, ANQGSEA. CDR3 sequence reads: CSVEKDYEQYF. In nucleotides, the CDR3 is TGCAGCGTTGAAAAGGACTACGAGCAGTACTTC.

The V and J genes are TRBV7-9 and TRBJ1-4; 8 nucleotides agree with TRBD1. Trimming removed 5 bases from V and 8 bases from J; junction bases left unmatched: 7. The CDR3 totals 14 residues. CDR1 and CDR2 from the germline V gene are SEHNR and FQNEAQ (reference sequence). The CDR3 spells CASSPDRGGEKLFF. The DNA of the CDR3 is TGTGCCAGCAGCCCCGACAGGGGTGGAGAAAAACTGTTTTTT.

The gene calls are TRBV7-3 and TRBJ2-5; 9 bases match TRBD2. Germline loops: CDR1 SGHTA, CDR2 FQGTGA. The CDR3 spans 17 residues. V lost 2 bases, J lost 2 bases, and 9 bases stayed unmatched. DNA of the CDR3: TGTGCCAGCAGCTTACTGGAGGCGGGAGGGGATCAAGAGACCCAGTACTTC. The encoded protein is CASSLLEAGGDQETQYF. Based on the CDR3 plus reference TRBV7-3 and TRBJ2-5, the full variable domain is GAGVSQTPSNKVTEKGKYVELRCDPISGHTALYWYRQSLGQGPEFLIYFQGTGAADDSGLPNDRFFAVRPEGSVSTLKIQRTERGDSAVYLCASSLLEAGGDQETQYFGPGTRLLVL.

CDR3 protein: CASSQKTSFEMTGGWETQYF. For the CDR3, the DNA is TGCGCCAGCAGCCAAAAAACCTCCTTCGAAATGACAGGGGGATGGGAGACCCAGTACTTC. The chain carries TRBV4-1 and TRBJ2-5; 9 bases fit TRBD1. CDR3 size: 20 residues. V trimming: 2 bases; J trimming: 5 bases; junction bases outside the gene matches: 21. Germline-derived CDR1 and CDR2 are MGHRA and YSYEKL.

The V and J genes are TRBV4-2 and TRBJ2-7; 11 bases are a match to TRBD2. Unmatched junction bases numbered 5, after V lost 0 bases and J lost 4 bases. The V gene's germline CDR1 is LGHNA and CDR2 YNFKEQ. The CDR3 consists of 16 residues. The CDR3 protein is CASSQELAGEAYEQYF. The CDR3 nucleotides read TGTGCCAGCAGCCAAGAACTAGCGGGAGAGGCGTACGAGCAGTACTTC.